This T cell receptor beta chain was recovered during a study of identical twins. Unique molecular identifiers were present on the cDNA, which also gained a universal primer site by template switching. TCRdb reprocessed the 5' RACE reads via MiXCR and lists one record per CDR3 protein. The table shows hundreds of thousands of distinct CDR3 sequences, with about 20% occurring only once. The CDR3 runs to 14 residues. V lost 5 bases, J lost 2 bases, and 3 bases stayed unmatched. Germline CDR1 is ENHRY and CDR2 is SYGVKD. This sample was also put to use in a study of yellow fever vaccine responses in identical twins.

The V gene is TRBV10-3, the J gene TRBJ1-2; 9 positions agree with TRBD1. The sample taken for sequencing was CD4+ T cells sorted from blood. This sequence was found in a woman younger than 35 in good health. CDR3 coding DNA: TGTGCCATCAGTAGCACAGGGGGCAACTATGGCTACACCTTC. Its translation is CAISSTGGNYGYTF.